The 18 T cell receptor beta chains given below trace back to one sample, sequenced in a study of blood T cell repertoires in COVID-19. Assay: immunoSEQ multiplex PCR; the TCRdb copy retains only in-frame clones and omits some. The table records 150,000 to 200,000 clones, around 85% of them present only once. The sequenced sample was peripheral blood. The receptor source for this set is a man between 70 and 80 years old with active or convalescent COVID-19.

This CDR3 is CASSLTSRYEQYF. The CDR3 DNA reads as TGTGCCAGCAGCCTGACTAGCCGCTACGAGCAGTACTTC. This rearrangement joins TRBV3-1 (or the pseudogene TRBV3-2) to TRBJ2-7; 7 bases are a match to TRBD2. Unmatched junction bases numbered 3, after V lost 4 bases and J lost 3 bases. Germline V lookup: CDR1 LGHDT, CDR2 YNNKEL (reference sequence). The length of the CDR3 is 13 residues.

The genes are TRBV11-2 and TRBJ2-7, with 10 bases matching TRBD1. CDR1 and CDR2 (germline): SGHAT, FQNNGV. Unmatched junction bases numbered 8, after V lost 1 base and J lost 2 bases. This CDR3 region has 17 residues. CDR3 amino acids: CASSLGGHGTGAYEQYF. CDR3 sequence (DNA): TGTGCCAGCAGCTTAGGCGGGCACGGGACAGGGGCCTACGAGCAGTACTTC.

This chain links TRBV28 with TRBJ2-1, with 8 bases lining up with TRBD1. This CDR3 contains 18 residues. Germline trimming cut 5 bases from V and 2 bases from J; bases unmatched to any gene: 14. Looked up from germline, CDR1 is MDHEN and CDR2 is SYDVKM. The CDR3 protein is CASSDPRVGQGTYNEQFF. CDR3 in DNA: TGTGCCAGCAGTGATCCCCGGGTTGGACAGGGAACCTACAATGAGCAGTTCTTC.

This chain links TRBV11-2 with TRBJ2-7, with TRBD2 matching 9 bases. Germline CDR1 and CDR2: SGHAT and FQNNGV. V dropped 3 bases and J dropped 3; count of bases not matched to a gene: 15. This CDR3 is built from 18 residues. The CDR3 loop is CASSFSARGGAGHYEQYF. CDR3 DNA: TGTGCCAGCAGCTTTAGCGCCCGCGGGGGGGCGGGTCACTACGAGCAGTACTTC.

The chain couples TRBV6-6 to TRBJ1-6, with TRBD1 matching 8 bases. The V gene's germline CDR1 is MNHNY and CDR2 SVGAGI (reference sequence). After removal of 5 bases from V and 10 bases from J, the junction contained 7 bases not matched to a gene. The CDR3 runs to 14 residues. The chain's CDR3 is CASSPTGEGSPLHF. The DNA for the CDR3 is TGTGCCAGCAGTCCGACAGGGGAAGGATCACCCCTCCACTTT.

In its sample, this clone was seen a few times. This chain uses TRBV18 with TRBJ2-7, with TRBD1 as a possible D gene (5 bases). V dropped 6 bases and J dropped 2 bases, with 14 bases sitting between them. This CDR3 contains 14 residues. Germline CDR1 reads KGHSH; CDR2 reads LQKENI. The CDR3 reads CASSSPPGPYEQYF. CDR3 bases: TGTGCCAGCTCTTCCCCGCCAGGGCCCTACGAGCAGTACTTC. The full variable domain, in which reference TRBV18 and TRBJ2-7 provide the parts outside the CDR3, is NAGVMQNPRHLVRRRGQEARLRCSPMKGHSHVYWYRQLPEEGLKFMVYLQKENIIDESGMPKERFSAEFPKEGPSILRIQQVVRGDSAAYFCASSSPPGPYEQYFGPGTRLTVT.

This clone was seen just once. The rearrangement joins TRBV19 to TRBJ1-5; D might be TRBD1 (5 bases). V lost 5 bases and J 1 base, leaving 12 bases between the germline ends. The CDR3 contains 15 residues. CDR1 is LNHDA and CDR2 is SQIVND in the germline V gene (reference sequence). The DNA of the CDR3 is TGTGCCAGTAGTCAACCCTCAGGGAGCAATCAGCCCCAGCATTTT. As protein: CASSQPSGSNQPQHF.

The rearrangement joins TRBV15 to TRBJ2-6; 9 bases agree with TRBD1. The CDR3 has 18 amino acids. V was pared by 1 base and J by 1 base, with 5 bases of the junction left unmatched. Germline values: CDR1 LNHNV, CDR2 YYDKDF (reference sequence). This chain's CDR3 is CATSRAGTGRSGANVLTF. CDR3 nucleotides: TGTGCCACCAGCAGAGCCGGGACAGGGAGATCTGGGGCCAACGTCCTGACTTTC. The full variable domain, rest sourced from reference TRBV15 and TRBJ2-6, is DAMVIQNPRYQVTQFGKPVTLSCSQTLNHNVMYWYQQKSSQAPKLLFHYYDKDFNNEADTPDNFQSRRPNTSFCFLDIRSPGLGDTAMYLCATSRAGTGRSGANVLTFGAGSRLTVL.

This clone was observed a few times. The genes are TRBV7-9 and TRBJ2-7, with TRBD2 matching over 12 bases. J gave up 0 bases and V 5 bases, and 2 bases lay outside the gene matches. This CDR3 comprises 15 residues. CDR1 SEHNR and CDR2 FQNEAQ come from the germline V gene (reference sequence). CDR3: CASSPSGGASYEQYF. Written as DNA, the CDR3 is TGTGCCAGCAGCCCTAGCGGGGGGGCCTCCTACGAGCAGTACTTC.

This chain links TRBV19 with TRBJ2-1; TRBD1 matches at 9 bases. The CDR3 consists of 21 residues. The junction had 20 bases not matched to a gene; V was cut back by 2 bases and J by 3 bases. Germline CDR1 reads LNHDA; CDR2 reads SQIVND (reference sequence). The CDR3 loop is CASSIRSWDRVLQRLYNEQFF. For the CDR3, the DNA is TGTGCCAGTAGTATAAGATCATGGGACAGGGTACTACAGAGGCTCTACAATGAGCAGTTCTTC.

The CDR3: CASSQDDRDSPLHF. The CDR3 DNA is TGCGCCAGCAGCCAAGATGACAGGGATTCACCCCTCCACTTT. The J gene is TRBJ1-6, the V gene TRBV4-3; 7 bases map to TRBD1. With 0 bases clipped from V and 8 bases from J, the junction kept 1 base outside the gene matches. This CDR3 region has 14 residues. The germline V gene encodes CDR1 LGHNA and CDR2 YSLEER.

The gene calls are TRBV6-2 or TRBV6-3 and TRBJ2-3, with D perhaps TRBD2 (6 bases). CDR1 is MNHEY, CDR2 SVGEGT, per germline. The CDR3 length is 15 residues. Trimming removed 4 bases at V and 2 bases at J, with 13 bases between. CDR3 sequence: CASSWSGVFTDTQYF. The CDR3 region has the DNA TGTGCCAGCAGTTGGTCGGGGGTTTTCACAGATACGCAGTATTTT.

The rearrangement links TRBV6-5 to TRBJ2-7; D remains ambiguous. The CDR3 totals 10 residues. V was cut by 4 bases and J by 6 bases, with 4 bases left in between. CDR1 is MNHEY, CDR2 SVGAGI, per germline. The chain's CDR3 is CASSSGEQYF. CDR3 DNA sequence: TGTGCCAGCAGTTCGGGCGAGCAGTACTTC.

CDR3 loop: CASSQDPSSLNYGYTF. CDR3 nucleotides: TGTGCCAGCAGCCAAGATCCGTCCAGTCTGAACTATGGCTACACCTTC. V usage is TRBV3-1 (or the pseudogene TRBV3-2) and J usage is TRBJ1-2; D uncertain. CDR3 size: 16 residues. Germline assignment: CDR1 LGHDT and CDR2 YNNKEL (reference sequence). The ends were cut back, 0 bases at V and 2 bases at J, with 13 bases in the middle.

The chain joins TRBV28 to TRBJ1-1, with D perhaps matching TRBD1 (6 bases). Germline V CDR1 and CDR2: MDHEN, SYDVKM. The CDR3 contains 14 residues. V was trimmed by 6 bases and J by 1 base, leaving 12 bases between them. The CDR3 spells CASRETGTNTEAFF. The CDR3 DNA reads TGTGCCAGCAGGGAGACAGGTACGAACACTGAAGCTTTCTTT.

V gene TRBV10-3 combines with J gene TRBJ1-4; 8 bases map to TRBD1. The V and J ends lost 4 bases and 5 bases, in that order; junction bases with no gene match: 3. CDR3 length: 14 amino acids. Germline CDR1 reads ENHRY; CDR2 reads SYGVKD. The CDR3 protein is CAISGTGRNEKLFF. In DNA, the CDR3 is TGTGCCATCAGTGGGACAGGGCGAAATGAAAAACTGTTTTTT.

J is TRBJ2-3 and V is TRBV6-5; 11 bases are shared with TRBD1. The germline V gene encodes CDR1 MNHEY and CDR2 SVGAGI. CDR3 length equals 14 residues. V was pared by 7 bases and J by 3 bases, with 3 bases of the junction left unmatched. CDR3 protein: CASNWDRGTDTQYF. Here the CDR3 DNA reads TGTGCCAGCAATTGGGACAGGGGGACAGATACGCAGTATTTT.

The gene calls are TRBV15 and TRBJ2-6, with TRBD2 as a possible D gene (5 bases). The CDR3 length is 18 residues. V lost 0 bases and J lost 0, with 12 bases in between. Per the germline V gene, CDR1 is LNHNV and CDR2 is YYDKDF (reference sequence). CDR3 coding DNA: TGTGCCACCAGCAGAGATCATGGCGGGCTCTCTGGGGCCAACGTCCTGACTTTC. It codes for CATSRDHGGLSGANVLTF.